The 5 T cell receptor beta chains given below trace back to one sample, sequenced in a study of blood T cell repertoires in COVID-19. Libraries were prepared by immunoSEQ multiplex PCR; TCRdb keeps only in-frame clonotypes and omits some of them. The profile covers approximately 150,000 clones, with around 84% appearing a single time and around 8.4% taken by the ten largest. Material: peripheral blood. All receptors derive from an older woman with acute or convalescent COVID-19.

The chain carries TRBV7-2 and TRBJ2-2; 7 nucleotides align to TRBD2. This CDR3 comprises 17 residues. With V trimmed by 2 bases and J by 6 bases, 12 bases remained unmatched. Germline V gives CDR1 SGHTA, CDR2 FQGNSA. The CDR3 DNA follows: TGTGCCAGCAGCTTACAGGGTTCGGCGGGGGTGGCCGGGGAGCTGTTTTTT. Translating it yields CASSLQGSAGVAGELFF.

V usage is TRBV19 and J usage is TRBJ2-3; TRBD2 matches at 14 bases. V lost 5 bases to trimming and J lost 3 bases; unmatched junction nucleotides: 7. CDR3 size: 17 residues. In germline, CDR1 is LNHDA, CDR2 SQIVND (reference sequence). CDR3 region: CASSRTSGGQGTDTQYF. CDR3 DNA sequence: TGTGCCAGTAGTCGGACTAGCGGGGGGCAAGGTACAGATACGCAGTATTTT.

This chain connects TRBV5-5 to TRBJ2-5, with a weak D call TRBD1 (8 bases). Germline V lookup: CDR1 SGHKS, CDR2 YYEKEE (reference sequence). V was shortened by 1 base and J by 1 base, with 14 bases between the two germline ends. This CDR3 contains 16 residues. The CDR3 loop is CASSLRTGGVQETQYF. The CDR3 DNA reads as TGTGCCAGCAGCTTGAGAACAGGGGGGGTCCAAGAGACCCAGTACTTC.

V usage is TRBV30 and J usage is TRBJ2-7, with D tentatively TRBD2 (6 bases). Trimming shortened V by 6 bases and J by 1 base, and 10 bases separated the two germline ends. Looked up from germline, CDR1 is GTSNPN and CDR2 is SVGIG (reference sequence). The CDR3 is 12 amino acids. The CDR3, as DNA: TGTGCCTGCCGCCTAGCGTCCTACGAGCAGTACTTC. Its translation: CACRLASYEQYF.

The V gene is TRBV27, the J gene TRBJ2-1; TRBD2 matches at 11 bases. The trim removed 2 bases at V and 4 bases at J, leaving 10 bases unmatched. The CDR3 runs to 18 residues. Germline CDR1 MNHEY, CDR2 SMNVEV (reference sequence). The CDR3 DNA sequence: TGTGCCAGCAGTTTAGAGACTAGCGGGGCTCATCCATACAATGAGCAGTTCTTC. Residues: CASSLETSGAHPYNEQFF.